The clone carrying this T cell receptor beta chain was picked up a small number of times. Its antigen is unknown. Extraction also yielded germline DNA, while blood RNA was obtained from unsorted whole blood. Patients were treatment-naive with chronic HBV infection. The sample is drawn from a study of tumor-infiltrating lymphocytes in primary liver carcinoma. Study-wide context: The neoplasms were of stage T1-T3 N0M0, with dimensions of about 4.2 to 10 cm across.

The CDR3 has 15 amino acids. The germline V gene has CDR1 MGHDK and CDR2 SYGVNS. Trimming pared 7 bases from V and 4 bases from J, leaving 19 bases between. Findings of the study overall: No comparison of CD4+ and CD8+ repertoires was made, since the samples were bulk unsorted.

Making TCR beta cDNA involved approximately 0.5 ug total RNA and a constant-region primer. What produced the TCR beta libraries was three nested multiplex PCR rounds using slightly modified ARM-PCR. Forward primers for TRBV1-TRBV30 and a C-beta reverse primer served the first two PCR rounds, at about 10 cycles each. TCRdb itself ran the multiplex PCR reads through MiXCR, one entry per CDR3 protein. In the table there are hundreds of thousands of distinct CDR3 sequences, around three fifths of which are singletons. Sequencing used peripheral blood. This TCR came from a woman in her thirties with primary liver carcinoma and hepatitis B virus infection. V and J are TRBV25-1 and TRBJ2-5; no reliable D call. CDR3 bases: TGTGCCAGCACCCCGAGCCGGGTAGTAATAGAGACCCAGTACTTC. Translating gives CASTPSRVVIETQYF.